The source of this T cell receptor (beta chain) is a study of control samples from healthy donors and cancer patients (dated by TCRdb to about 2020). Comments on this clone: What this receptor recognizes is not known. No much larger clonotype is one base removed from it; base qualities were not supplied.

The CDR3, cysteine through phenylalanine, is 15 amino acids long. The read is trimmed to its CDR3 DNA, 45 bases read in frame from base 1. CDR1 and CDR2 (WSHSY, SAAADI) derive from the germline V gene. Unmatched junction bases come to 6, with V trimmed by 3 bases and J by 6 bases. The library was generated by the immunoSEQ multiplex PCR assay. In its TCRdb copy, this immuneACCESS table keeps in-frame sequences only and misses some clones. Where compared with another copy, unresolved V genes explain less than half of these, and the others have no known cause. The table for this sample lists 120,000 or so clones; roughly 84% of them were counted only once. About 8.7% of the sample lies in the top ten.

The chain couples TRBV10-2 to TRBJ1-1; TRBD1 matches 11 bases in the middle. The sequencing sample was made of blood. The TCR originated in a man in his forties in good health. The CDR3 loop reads CASSDGTGGQAEAFF. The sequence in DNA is TGCGCCAGCAGTGACGGGACAGGGGGTCAGGCTGAAGCTTTCTTT.